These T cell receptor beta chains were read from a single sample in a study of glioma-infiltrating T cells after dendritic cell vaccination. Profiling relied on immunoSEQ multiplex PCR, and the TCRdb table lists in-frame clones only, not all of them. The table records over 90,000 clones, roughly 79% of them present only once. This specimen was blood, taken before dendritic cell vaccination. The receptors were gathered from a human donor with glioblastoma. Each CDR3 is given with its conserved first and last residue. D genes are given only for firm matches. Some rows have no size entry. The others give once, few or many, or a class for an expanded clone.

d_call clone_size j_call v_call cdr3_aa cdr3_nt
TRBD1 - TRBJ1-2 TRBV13 CASKGGSNYGYTF TGTGCCAGCAAAGGGGGCTCCAACTATGGCTACACCTTC
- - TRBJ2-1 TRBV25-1 CASSEYSSYNEQFF TGTGCCAGCAGTGAATACAGTTCCTACAATGAGCAGTTCTTC
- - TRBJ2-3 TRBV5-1 CASSSLPRGAGTDTQYF TGCGCCAGCAGCTCCCTCCCTCGGGGGGCAGGCACAGATACGCAGTATTTT
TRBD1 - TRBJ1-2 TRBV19 CASRTGTDYGYTF TGTGCCAGTAGGACAGGGACCGACTATGGCTACACCTTC
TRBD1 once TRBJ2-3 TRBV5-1 CASSSQPPGQGADTQYF TGCGCCAGCAGCTCGCAGCCACCGGGACAGGGGGCAGATACGCAGTATTTT
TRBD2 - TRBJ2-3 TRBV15 CATSGVSGGFVADTQYF TGTGCCACCAGCGGGGTTAGCGGGGGGTTCGTCGCAGATACGCAGTATTTT
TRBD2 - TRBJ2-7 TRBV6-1 CASRPPSGGYEQYF TGTGCCAGCAGACCCCCTAGCGGCGGATACGAGCAGTACTTC
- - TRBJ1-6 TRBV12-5 CASGLGEDGGPLHF TGTGCTAGTGGTTTGGGGGAGGACGGGGGACCCCTCCACTTT
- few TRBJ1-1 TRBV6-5 CASSSSGRSEAFF TGTGCCAGCAGTTCCTCTGGTCGTAGTGAAGCTTTCTTT
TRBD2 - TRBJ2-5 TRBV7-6 CASSLALAGEQETQYF TGTGCCAGCAGCTTAGCCCTTGCGGGGGAACAAGAGACCCAGTACTTC
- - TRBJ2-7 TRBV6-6 CASSYGQGGNEQYF TGTGCCAGCAGTTACGGGCAGGGAGGCAACGAGCAGTACTTC
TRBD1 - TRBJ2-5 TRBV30 CAWERDRGLQETQYF TGTGCCTGGGAGAGGGACAGGGGGTTACAAGAGACCCAGTACTTC
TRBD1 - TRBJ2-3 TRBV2 CASSSSGQGASADTQYF TGTGCCAGCAGTTCAAGTGGACAGGGGGCAAGTGCAGATACGCAGTATTTT
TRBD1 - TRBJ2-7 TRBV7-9 CASSPGTGETYEQYF TGTGCCAGCAGCCCGGGGACAGGGGAGACCTACGAGCAGTACTTC
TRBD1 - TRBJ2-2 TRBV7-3 CASSPPGQVGALFTGELFF TGTGCCAGCAGCCCCCCGGGACAGGTCGGGGCGTTATTCACCGGGGAGCTGTTTTTT
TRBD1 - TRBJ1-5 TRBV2 CASSGGQGRQPQHF TGTGCCAGCAGCGGTGGACAGGGCCGGCAGCCCCAGCATTTT